This passage covers 15 T cell receptor beta chains from one sample sequenced in a study of shared clonotypes between healthy human individuals. TCRdb's copy holds only in-frame clones and misses some; the assay was immunoSEQ multiplex PCR. Among 1.5 million to 2.5 million clones listed, about 94% were seen once. Naivety among CD8 cells was defined by CD45RO negativity and positive CCR7 selection, thereby excluding terminally differentiated effector memory CD45RA+ cells. Sequencing used naive CD8+ T cells sorted from blood. These receptors all come from a man aged 18 to 29 in good health.

The chain joins TRBV4-3 to TRBJ2-3, with 9 bases aligning to TRBD1. The CDR3 consists of 16 residues. Germline V CDR1 and CDR2: LGHNA, YSLEER. Trimming cost V 0 bases and J 2 bases; bases outside gene matches: 3. The CDR3, as DNA: TGCGCCAGCAGCCAAGAAGGACAGGGGCTCACAGATACGCAGTATTTT. It yields the protein CASSQEGQGLTDTQYF.

This clone came up once. The chain combines TRBV6-5 with TRBJ1-2, with 10 positions matching TRBD1. The V and J ends lost 9 bases and 8 bases, in that order; junction bases with no gene match: 3. The CDR3 contains 11 residues. The germline V gene has CDR1 MNHEY and CDR2 SVGAGI. In DNA, the CDR3 is TGTGCCAGTCGGACAGGGGGAGGCTACACCTTC. Translation gives CASRTGGGYTF.

V usage is TRBV25-1 and J usage is TRBJ1-2; D is perhaps TRBD1 (6 bases). Germline loops: CDR1 MGHDK, CDR2 SYGVNS. Trimming pared 2 bases from V and 8 bases from J, leaving 15 bases between. The CDR3 covers 14 residues. The CDR3 DNA reads TGTGCCAGCAGTGAAGACACAGGGCTTATCGGCTACACCTTC. The encoded protein is CASSEDTGLIGYTF.

The chain joins TRBV4-1 to TRBJ2-5, with D perhaps matching TRBD2 (7 bases). CDR3 length equals 17 residues. Germline CDR1 and CDR2: MGHRA and YSYEKL. V was trimmed by 0 bases and J by 0 bases, leaving 14 bases between them. CDR3: CASSQDSGGPNQETQYF. The CDR3 DNA is TGCGCCAGCAGCCAAGATTCGGGGGGCCCCAACCAAGAGACCCAGTACTTC.

The gene calls are TRBV27 and TRBJ2-7; 9 bases are shared with TRBD1. The junction had 2 bases not matched to a gene; V was cut back by 11 bases and J by 3 bases. CDR3 length: 11 residues. Germline V gene sequence: CDR1 MNHEY, CDR2 SMNVEV (reference sequence). The CDR3: CASGQGYEQYF. CDR3 DNA: TGTGCCTCGGGACAGGGCTACGAGCAGTACTTC.

The chain couples TRBV7-9 to TRBJ1-1; D is unresolved. V was shortened by 4 bases and J by 1 base, with 13 bases between the two germline ends. CDR1 is SEHNR, CDR2 FQNEAQ, per germline (reference sequence). The CDR3 loop spans 15 amino acids. CDR3 in amino acids: CASSSRTEPNTEAFF. CDR3 in DNA: TGTGCCAGCAGCTCTCGGACGGAACCGAACACTGAAGCTTTCTTT. The full variable domain, completed using reference TRBV7-9 and TRBJ1-1, is DTGVSQNPRHKITKRGQNVTFRCDPISEHNRLYWYRQTLGQGPEFLTYFQNEAQLEKSRLLSDRFSAERPKGSFSTLEIQRTEQGDSAMYLCASSSRTEPNTEAFFGQGTRLTVV.

The rearrangement links TRBV5-6 to TRBJ2-1, with TRBD2 matching over 12 bases. CDR3 length: 13 residues. Germline trimming cut 4 bases from V and 12 bases from J; bases unmatched to any gene: 5. CDR1 is SGHDT, CDR2 YYEEEE, per germline. This CDR3 is CASSPTSGSRQFF. CDR3 coding DNA: TGTGCCAGCAGCCCGACTAGCGGGAGTCGGCAGTTCTTC.

The chain recombines TRBV28 with TRBJ2-1; TRBD1 matches at 9 bases. Looked up from germline, CDR1 is MDHEN and CDR2 is SYDVKM. There are 15 residues in the CDR3. J was trimmed by 7 bases and V by 3 bases; bases with no gene match: 7. The CDR3 DNA reads as TGTGCCAGCAGTTTGGGGACAGGGCGCCAAAATGAGCAGTTCTTC. Translating it yields CASSLGTGRQNEQFF.

This chain uses TRBV30 with TRBJ1-1; D not certain. Looked up from germline, CDR1 is GTSNPN and CDR2 is SVGIG (reference sequence). This CDR3 has 16 residues. V was shortened by 3 bases and J by 0 bases, with 17 bases between the two germline ends. As DNA, the CDR3 is TGTGCCTGGAGGGCCCCCTTGGCAGAAATGAACACTGAAGCTTTCTTT. It codes for CAWRAPLAEMNTEAFF.

The V call is TRBV7-9, the J call TRBJ2-5; D uncertain. V dropped 2 bases and J dropped 2 bases, with 9 bases sitting between them. CDR3 length: 14 residues. CDR1 and CDR2 (germline): SEHNR, FQNEAQ (reference sequence). The CDR3 protein is CASSLNTNQETQYF. CDR3 DNA sequence: TGTGCCAGCAGCTTAAATACAAATCAAGAGACCCAGTACTTC.

The rearrangement uses TRBV7-9 and TRBJ2-3, with 8 bases aligning to TRBD2. The CDR3 covers 15 residues. The germline CDR1 and CDR2 sequences are SEHNR and FQNEAQ (reference sequence). The V gene end was trimmed by 5 bases and the J gene end by 6 bases; junction bases not matched to a gene: 10. Here the CDR3 reads CASSPGLAVPDTQYF. The CDR3 region has the DNA TGTGCCAGCAGCCCTGGACTAGCCGTCCCGGATACGCAGTATTTT.

This chain connects TRBV4-2 to TRBJ2-1; 7 nucleotides match TRBD1. The germline CDR1 and CDR2 sequences are LGHNA and YNFKEQ. The V and J ends lost 4 bases and 7 bases, in that order; junction bases with no gene match: 4. CDR3 length: 13 residues. Written as DNA, the CDR3 is TGTGCCAGCAGCCTTGCACAGGGGAATGAGCAGTTCTTC. It translates to CASSLAQGNEQFF.

The chain carries TRBV27 and TRBJ2-5; 8 bases fit TRBD1. V was pared by 5 bases and J by 4 bases, with 9 bases of the junction left unmatched. CDR1 is MNHEY, CDR2 SMNVEV, per germline (reference sequence). This CDR3 is 15 amino acids long. The CDR3 region is CASSLYGQGGETQYF. DNA of the CDR3: TGTGCCAGCAGTCTATACGGACAGGGCGGAGAGACCCAGTACTTC.

The chain couples TRBV6-1 to TRBJ1-5, with a weak D call TRBD1 (5 bases). This CDR3 comprises 15 residues. The V end was cut by 4 bases, the J end by 7 bases, with 17 bases between. The germline gives CDR1 MNHNS, CDR2 SASEGT. The CDR3 nucleotides read TGTGCCAGCAGTGCGGACCTGACAGTGGGACAGCCCCAGCATTTT. It specifies CASSADLTVGQPQHF.

V is TRBV5-1 and J is TRBJ2-7; no clear D gene. V was cut by 4 bases and J by 0 bases, with 14 bases left in between. CDR1 is SGHRS and CDR2 is YFSETQ in the germline V gene. The CDR3 length is 15 residues. The CDR3 nucleotides read TGCGCCAGCAGCCCGGATGCTTACCCCTCCTACGAGCAGTACTTC. Its translation is CASSPDAYPSYEQYF.